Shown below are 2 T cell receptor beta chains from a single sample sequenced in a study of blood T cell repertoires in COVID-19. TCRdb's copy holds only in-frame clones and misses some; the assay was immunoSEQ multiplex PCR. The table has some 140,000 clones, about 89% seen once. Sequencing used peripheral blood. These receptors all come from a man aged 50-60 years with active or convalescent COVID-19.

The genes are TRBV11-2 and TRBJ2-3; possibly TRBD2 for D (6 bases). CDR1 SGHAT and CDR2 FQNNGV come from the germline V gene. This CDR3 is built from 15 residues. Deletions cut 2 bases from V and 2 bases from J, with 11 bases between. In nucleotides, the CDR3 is TGTGCCAGCAGCTTAACGGGCGGGATCACAGATACGCAGTATTTT. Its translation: CASSLTGGITDTQYF.

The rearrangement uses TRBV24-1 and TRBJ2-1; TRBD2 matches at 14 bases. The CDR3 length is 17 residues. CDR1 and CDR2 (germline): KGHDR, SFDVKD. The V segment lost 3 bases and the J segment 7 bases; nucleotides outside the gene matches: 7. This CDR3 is CATSDTFRLAGGNEQFF. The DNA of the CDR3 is TGTGCCACCAGTGATACCTTCCGACTAGCGGGGGGGAATGAGCAGTTCTTC.